This T cell receptor (beta chain) was retrieved from a study of T cell repertoires in cytomegalovirus infection. CDR1 and CDR2 from the germline V gene are SEHNR and FQNEAQ (reference sequence). The CDR3 has 14 residues. Of note for this clonotype: What it binds is not known. A junction end diverges from the germline sequence, so it may reflect a read error.

A single record per CDR3 protein comes from TCRdb applying MiXCR to the reads. The repertoire holds 700,000 to 950,000 distinct CDR3 sequences, with 32% as singletons. The V and J genes are TRBV7-9 and TRBJ2-2; D could derive from TRBD1 or TRBD2 (6 bases each). The TCR was taken from a human donor in good health (CMV status not recorded). Some clones in this sample may be carry-over from other donors' samples. The sequences come from cultured CD8+ T cells from PBMCs, collected from culture after CMV antigen stimulation. CDR3 DNA: TGTACCAGCAGCGATGGGGGGCCCCACGGGGAGCTGTTTTTT. Amino acid sequence: CTSSDGGPHGELFF.